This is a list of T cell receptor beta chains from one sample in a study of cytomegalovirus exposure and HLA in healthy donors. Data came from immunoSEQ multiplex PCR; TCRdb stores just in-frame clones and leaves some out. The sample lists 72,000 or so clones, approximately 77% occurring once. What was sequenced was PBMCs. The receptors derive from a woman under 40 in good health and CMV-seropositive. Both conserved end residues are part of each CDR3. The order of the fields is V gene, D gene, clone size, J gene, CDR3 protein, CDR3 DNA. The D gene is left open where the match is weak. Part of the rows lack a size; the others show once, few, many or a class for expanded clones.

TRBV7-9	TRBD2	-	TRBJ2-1	CASSQTSGRNEQFF	TGTGCCAGCAGCCAAACTAGCGGGAGGAATGAGCAGTTCTTC
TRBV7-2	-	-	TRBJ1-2	CASSLYPDYGYTF	TGTGCCAGCAGCTTATATCCAGACTATGGCTACACCTTC
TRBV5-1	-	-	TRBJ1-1	CASRPGGGSSTEAFF	TGCGCCAGCAGGCCGGGGGGAGGATCGTCCACTGAAGCTTTCTTT
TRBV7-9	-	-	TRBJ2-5	CASRTTGSQETQYF	TGTGCCAGCAGAACTACAGGGTCCCAAGAGACCCAGTACTTC
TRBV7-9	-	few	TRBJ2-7	CASSPPGFSNYEQYF	TGTGCCAGCAGCCCTCCAGGGTTCTCAAACTACGAGCAGTACTTC
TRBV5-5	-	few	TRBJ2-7	CASSFSGSSYEQYF	TGTGCCAGCAGCTTCTCCGGGAGCTCCTACGAGCAGTACTTC
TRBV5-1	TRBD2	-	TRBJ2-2	CASSPRTSTGELFF	TGCGCCAGCAGCCCCAGGACTAGCACCGGGGAGCTGTTTTTT
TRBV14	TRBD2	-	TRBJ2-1	CASSQRGRAVLSSVNEQFF	TGTGCCAGCAGCCAACGTGGGAGGGCCGTCCTTTCGTCCGTCAATGAGCAGTTCTTC
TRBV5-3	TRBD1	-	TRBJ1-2	CARSWNRGVGYTF	TGTGCCAGAAGCTGGAACAGGGGGGTGGGCTACACCTTC
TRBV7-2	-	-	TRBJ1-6	CASSPRRGNSPLHF	TGTGCCAGCAGCCCCCGGAGAGGCAATTCACCCCTCCACTTT
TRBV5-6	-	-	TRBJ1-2	CASSYTDYGYTF	TGTGCCAGCAGCTACACAGACTATGGCTACACCTTC
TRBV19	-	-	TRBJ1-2	CASSFGGSVNYGYTF	TGTGCCAGTAGTTTTGGAGGGTCCGTCAACTATGGCTACACCTTC
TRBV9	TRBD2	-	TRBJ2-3	CASSRLASTDTQYF	TGTGCCAGCTCAAGACTAGCTAGCACAGATACGCAGTATTTT
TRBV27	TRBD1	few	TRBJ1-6	CASSSTGGWNSPLHF	TGTGCCAGCAGTTCAACAGGGGGCTGGAATTCACCCCTCCACTTT
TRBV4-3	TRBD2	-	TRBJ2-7	CASSQGTSGNSYEQYF	TGCGCCAGCAGCCAAGGGACCAGCGGGAACTCCTACGAGCAGTACTTC
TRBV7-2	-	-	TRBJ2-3	CASSLAGGQTDTQYF	TGTGCCAGCAGCTTAGCGGGAGGACAAACAGATACGCAGTATTTT
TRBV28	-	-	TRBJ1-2	CASRRGPGGYTF	TGTGCCAGCAGGCGGGGTCCGGGGGGCTACACCTTC
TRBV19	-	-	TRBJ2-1	CASTGQSSYNEQFF	TGTGCCAGTACCGGACAAAGCTCCTACAATGAGCAGTTCTTC
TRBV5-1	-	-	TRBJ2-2	CASSFSGQPSTGELFF	TGCGCCAGCAGCTTTTCAGGACAGCCAAGCACCGGGGAGCTGTTTTTT
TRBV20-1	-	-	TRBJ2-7	CSAPRVKQYF	TGCAGTGCTCCTCGGGTAAAGCAGTACTTC
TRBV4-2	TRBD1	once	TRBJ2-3	CASSQDPRQGKRSDTQYF	TGTGCCAGCAGCCAAGATCCCAGACAGGGGAAGAGGTCAGATACGCAGTATTTT
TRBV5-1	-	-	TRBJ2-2	CASSFIATGANTGELFF	TGCGCCAGCAGCTTCATAGCGACAGGAGCTAACACCGGGGAGCTGTTTTTT
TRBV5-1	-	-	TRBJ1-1	CASSGRDLGTEAFF	TGCGCCAGCAGCGGGAGGGATTTGGGCACTGAAGCTTTCTTT
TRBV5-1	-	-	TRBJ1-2	CASSRIRHAGPPSQNYGYTF	TGCGCCAGCAGCCGTATACGCCACGCGGGACCACCTTCACAGAACTATGGCTACACCTTC
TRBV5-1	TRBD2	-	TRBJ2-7	CASSLSGLAAEQYF	TGCGCCAGCAGCTTGAGCGGACTAGCAGCCGAGCAGTACTTC
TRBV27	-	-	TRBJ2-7	CASSLSSGLTYEQYF	TGTGCCAGCAGTTTATCATCCGGTTTGACCTACGAGCAGTACTTC
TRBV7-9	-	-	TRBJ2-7	CASSPTGRRIHEQYF	TGTGCCAGCAGCCCGACAGGACGGAGAATCCACGAGCAGTACTTC
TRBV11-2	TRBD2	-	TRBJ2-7	CASSLEGSGSLEQYF	TGTGCCAGCAGCTTAGAGGGTAGCGGGAGCCTCGAGCAGTACTTC
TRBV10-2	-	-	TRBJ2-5	CASTRTGLEETQYF	TGCGCCAGCACGAGGACGGGATTAGAGGAGACCCAGTACTTC
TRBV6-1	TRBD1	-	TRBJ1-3	CASSEPGQGRNTIYF	TGTGCCAGCAGTGAACCGGGACAGGGCCGAAACACCATATATTTT
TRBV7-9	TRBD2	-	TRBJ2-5	CASSPGASGETQYF	TGTGCCAGCAGCCCAGGGGCTAGCGGGGAGACCCAGTACTTC
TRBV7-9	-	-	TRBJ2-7	CASSLREARVYF	TGTGCCAGCAGCTTAAGGGAGGCTCGTGTGTACTTC
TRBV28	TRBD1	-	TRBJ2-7	CASSLPGQGQHEQYF	TGTGCCAGCAGTCTTCCGGGACAGGGTCAACACGAGCAGTACTTC
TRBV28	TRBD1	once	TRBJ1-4	CASSPGQGVDEKLFF	TGTGCCAGCAGTCCGGGACAGGGTGTGGATGAAAAACTGTTTTTT
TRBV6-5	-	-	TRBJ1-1	CAISDSWGDTEAFF	TGTGCCATCAGTGACAGCTGGGGGGACACTGAAGCTTTCTTT
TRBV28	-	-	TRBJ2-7	CASSLPDFFYEQYF	TGTGCCAGCAGCCTCCCGGACTTTTTCTACGAGCAGTACTTC
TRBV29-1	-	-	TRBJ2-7	CSGGTVYEQYF	TGCAGCGGCGGGACAGTCTACGAGCAGTACTTC
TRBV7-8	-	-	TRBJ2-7	CASSFSGGEQYF	TGTGCCAGCAGCTTCTCAGGAGGCGAGCAGTACTTC
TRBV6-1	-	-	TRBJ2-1	CASSVFGTSYNEQFF	TGTGCCAGCAGTGTTTTCGGGACTTCTTACAATGAGCAGTTCTTC
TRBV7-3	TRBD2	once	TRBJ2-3	CASSPFGLAGNTDTQYF	TGTGCCAGCAGCCCATTCGGACTAGCGGGGAACACAGATACGCAGTATTTT
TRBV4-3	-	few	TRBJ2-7	CASSQVPGYEQYF	TGCGCCAGCAGCCAAGTGCCGGGCTACGAGCAGTACTTC
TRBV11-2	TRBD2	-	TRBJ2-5	CASSPQTSGRGETQYF	TGTGCCAGCAGCCCGCAGACTAGCGGGAGGGGGGAGACCCAGTACTTC
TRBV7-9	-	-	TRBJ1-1	CASSWGGGPGEEAFF	TGTGCCAGCAGCTGGGGTGGAGGGCCCGGAGAGGAAGCTTTCTTT
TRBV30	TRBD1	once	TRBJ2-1	CAWGTGPYNEQFF	TGTGCCTGGGGGACAGGCCCATACAATGAGCAGTTCTTC
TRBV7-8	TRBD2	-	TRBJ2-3	CASSYGSGLWTDTQYF	TGTGCCAGCAGTTACGGTAGCGGGTTATGGACAGATACGCAGTATTTT
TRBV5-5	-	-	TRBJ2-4	CASSLVSPGLNIQYF	TGTGCCAGCAGCTTGGTATCTCCAGGGCTGAACATTCAGTACTTC
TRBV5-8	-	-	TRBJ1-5	CASSRLEGVGQPQHF	TGTGCCAGCAGCAGGCTTGAGGGGGTGGGACAGCCCCAGCATTTT
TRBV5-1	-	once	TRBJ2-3	CASSATGTPSTDTQYF	TGCGCCAGCAGCGCTACGGGGACACCTAGCACAGATACGCAGTATTTT
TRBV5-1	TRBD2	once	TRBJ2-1	CASSFGGTGGGNEQFF	TGCGCCAGCAGCTTTGGAGGTACGGGAGGTGGAAATGAGCAGTTCTTC
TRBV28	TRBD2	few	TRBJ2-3	CASSPQTSGTTDTQYF	TGTGCCAGCAGTCCCCAGACTAGCGGGACCACAGATACGCAGTATTTT
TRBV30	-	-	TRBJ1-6	CAWSGALLNSPLHF	TGTGCCTGGAGTGGGGCCCTACTTAATTCACCCCTCCACTTT
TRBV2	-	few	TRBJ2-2	CASGGGDTGELFF	TGTGCCAGCGGAGGCGGGGACACCGGGGAGCTGTTTTTT
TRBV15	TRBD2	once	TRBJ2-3	CATSSGAGVGTDTQYF	TGTGCCACCAGCAGTGGAGCGGGAGTCGGGACAGATACGCAGTATTTT